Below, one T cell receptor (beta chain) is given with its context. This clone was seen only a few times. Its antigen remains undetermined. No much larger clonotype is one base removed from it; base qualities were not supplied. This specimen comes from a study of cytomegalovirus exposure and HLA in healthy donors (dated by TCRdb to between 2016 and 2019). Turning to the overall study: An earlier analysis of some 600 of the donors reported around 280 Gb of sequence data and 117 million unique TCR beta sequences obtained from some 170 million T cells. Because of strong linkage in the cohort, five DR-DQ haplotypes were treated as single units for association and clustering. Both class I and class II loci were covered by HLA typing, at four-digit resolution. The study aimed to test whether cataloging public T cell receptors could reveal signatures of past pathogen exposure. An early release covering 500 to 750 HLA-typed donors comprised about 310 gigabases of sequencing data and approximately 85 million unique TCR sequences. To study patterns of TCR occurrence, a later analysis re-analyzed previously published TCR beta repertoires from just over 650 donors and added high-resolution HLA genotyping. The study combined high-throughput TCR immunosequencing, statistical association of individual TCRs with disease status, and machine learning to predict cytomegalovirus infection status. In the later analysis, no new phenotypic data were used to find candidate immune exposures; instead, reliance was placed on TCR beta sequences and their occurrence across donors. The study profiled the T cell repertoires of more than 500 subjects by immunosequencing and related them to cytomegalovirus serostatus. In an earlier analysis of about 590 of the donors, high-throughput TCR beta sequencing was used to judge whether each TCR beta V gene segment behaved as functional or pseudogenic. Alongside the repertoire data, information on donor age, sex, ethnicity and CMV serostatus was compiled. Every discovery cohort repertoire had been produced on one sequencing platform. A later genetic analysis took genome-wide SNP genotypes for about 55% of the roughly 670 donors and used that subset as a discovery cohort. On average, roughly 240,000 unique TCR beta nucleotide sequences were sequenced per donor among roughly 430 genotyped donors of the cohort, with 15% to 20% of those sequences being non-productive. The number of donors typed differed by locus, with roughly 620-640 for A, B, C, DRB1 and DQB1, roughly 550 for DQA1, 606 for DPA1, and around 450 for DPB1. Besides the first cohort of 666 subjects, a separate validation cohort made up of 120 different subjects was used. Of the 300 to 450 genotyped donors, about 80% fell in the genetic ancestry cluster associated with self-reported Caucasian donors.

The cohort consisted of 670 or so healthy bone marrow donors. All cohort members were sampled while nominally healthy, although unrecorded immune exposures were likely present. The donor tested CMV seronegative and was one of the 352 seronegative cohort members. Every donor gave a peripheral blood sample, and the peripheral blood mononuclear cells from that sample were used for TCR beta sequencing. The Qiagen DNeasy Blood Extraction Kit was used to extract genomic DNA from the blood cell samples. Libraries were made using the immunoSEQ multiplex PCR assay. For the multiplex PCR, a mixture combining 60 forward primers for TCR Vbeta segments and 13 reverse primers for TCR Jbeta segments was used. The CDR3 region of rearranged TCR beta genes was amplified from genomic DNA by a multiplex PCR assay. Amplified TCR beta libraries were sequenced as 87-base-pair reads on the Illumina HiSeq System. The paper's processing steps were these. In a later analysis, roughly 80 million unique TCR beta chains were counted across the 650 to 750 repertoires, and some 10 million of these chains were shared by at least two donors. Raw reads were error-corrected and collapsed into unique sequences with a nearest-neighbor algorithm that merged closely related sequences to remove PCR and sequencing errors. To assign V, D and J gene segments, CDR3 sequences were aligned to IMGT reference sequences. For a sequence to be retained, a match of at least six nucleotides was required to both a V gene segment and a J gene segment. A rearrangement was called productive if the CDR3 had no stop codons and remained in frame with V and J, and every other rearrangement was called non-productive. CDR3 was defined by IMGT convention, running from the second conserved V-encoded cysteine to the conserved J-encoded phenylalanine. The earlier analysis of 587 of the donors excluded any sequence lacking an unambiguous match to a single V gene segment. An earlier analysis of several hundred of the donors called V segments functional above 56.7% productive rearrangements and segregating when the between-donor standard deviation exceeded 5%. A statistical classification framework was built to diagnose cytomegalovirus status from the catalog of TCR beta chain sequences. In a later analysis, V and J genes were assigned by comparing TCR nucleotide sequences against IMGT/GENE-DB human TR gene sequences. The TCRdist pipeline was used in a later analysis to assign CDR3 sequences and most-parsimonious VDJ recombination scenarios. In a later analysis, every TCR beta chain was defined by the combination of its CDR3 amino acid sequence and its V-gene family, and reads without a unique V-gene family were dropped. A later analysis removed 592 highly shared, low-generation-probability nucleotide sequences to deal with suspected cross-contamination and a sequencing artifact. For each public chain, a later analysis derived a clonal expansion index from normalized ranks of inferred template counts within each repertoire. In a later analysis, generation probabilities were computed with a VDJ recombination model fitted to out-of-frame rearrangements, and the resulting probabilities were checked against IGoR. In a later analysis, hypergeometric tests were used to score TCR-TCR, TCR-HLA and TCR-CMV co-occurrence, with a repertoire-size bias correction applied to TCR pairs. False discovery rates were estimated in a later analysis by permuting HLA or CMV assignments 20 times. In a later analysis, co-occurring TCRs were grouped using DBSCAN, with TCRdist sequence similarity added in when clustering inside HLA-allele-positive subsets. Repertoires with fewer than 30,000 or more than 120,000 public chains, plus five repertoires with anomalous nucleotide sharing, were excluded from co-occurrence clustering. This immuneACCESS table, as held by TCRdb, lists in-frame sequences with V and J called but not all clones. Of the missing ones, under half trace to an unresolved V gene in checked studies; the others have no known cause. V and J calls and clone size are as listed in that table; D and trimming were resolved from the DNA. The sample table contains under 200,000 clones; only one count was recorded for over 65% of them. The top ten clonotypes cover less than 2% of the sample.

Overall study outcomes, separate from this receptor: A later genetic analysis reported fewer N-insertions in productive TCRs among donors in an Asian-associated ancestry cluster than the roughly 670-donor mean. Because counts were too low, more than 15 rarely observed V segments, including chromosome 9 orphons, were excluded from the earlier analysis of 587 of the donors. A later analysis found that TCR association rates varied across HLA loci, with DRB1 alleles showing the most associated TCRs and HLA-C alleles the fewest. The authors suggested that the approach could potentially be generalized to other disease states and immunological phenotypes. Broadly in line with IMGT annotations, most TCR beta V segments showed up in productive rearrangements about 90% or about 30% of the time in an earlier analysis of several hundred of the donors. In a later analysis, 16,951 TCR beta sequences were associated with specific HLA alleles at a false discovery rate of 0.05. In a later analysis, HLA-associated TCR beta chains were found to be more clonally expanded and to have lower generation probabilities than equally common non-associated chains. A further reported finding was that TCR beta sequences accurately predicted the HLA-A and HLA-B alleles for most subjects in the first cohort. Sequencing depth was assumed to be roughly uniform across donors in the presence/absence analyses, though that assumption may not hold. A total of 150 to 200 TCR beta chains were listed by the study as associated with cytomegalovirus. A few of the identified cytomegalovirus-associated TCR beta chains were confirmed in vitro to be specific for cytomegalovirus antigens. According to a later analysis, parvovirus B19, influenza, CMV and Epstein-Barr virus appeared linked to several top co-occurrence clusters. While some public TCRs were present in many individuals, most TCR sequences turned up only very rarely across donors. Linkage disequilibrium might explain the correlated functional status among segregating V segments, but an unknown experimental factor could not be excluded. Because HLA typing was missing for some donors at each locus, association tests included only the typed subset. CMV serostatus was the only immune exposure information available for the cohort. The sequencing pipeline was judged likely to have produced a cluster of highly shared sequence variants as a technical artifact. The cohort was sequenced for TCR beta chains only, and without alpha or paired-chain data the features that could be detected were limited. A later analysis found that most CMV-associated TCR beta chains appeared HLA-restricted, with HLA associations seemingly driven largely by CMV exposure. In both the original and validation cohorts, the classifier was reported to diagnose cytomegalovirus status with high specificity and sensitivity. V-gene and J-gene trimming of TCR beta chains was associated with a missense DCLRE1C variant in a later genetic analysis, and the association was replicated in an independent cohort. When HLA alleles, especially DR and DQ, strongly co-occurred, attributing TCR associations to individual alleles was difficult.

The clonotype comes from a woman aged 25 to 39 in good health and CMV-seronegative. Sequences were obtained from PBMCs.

The DNA sequence is as follows: TGTGCCAGCTCACCAAGCAAGGGACAGGGGCATGGCTACACCTTC. It translates to CASSPSKGQGHGYTF. Rearrangement joined TRBV18 to TRBJ1-2; TRBD1 aligns with 10 central bases. Reading from cysteine to phenylalanine, the CDR3 counts 15 amino acids. Only the CDR3 DNA is retained, 45 bases long and in frame from the first base. Compared with germline, V lacks 2 bases and J lacks 6 bases; bases without a gene match: 6. CDR1 KGHSH and CDR2 LQKENI are derived from the germline V gene.